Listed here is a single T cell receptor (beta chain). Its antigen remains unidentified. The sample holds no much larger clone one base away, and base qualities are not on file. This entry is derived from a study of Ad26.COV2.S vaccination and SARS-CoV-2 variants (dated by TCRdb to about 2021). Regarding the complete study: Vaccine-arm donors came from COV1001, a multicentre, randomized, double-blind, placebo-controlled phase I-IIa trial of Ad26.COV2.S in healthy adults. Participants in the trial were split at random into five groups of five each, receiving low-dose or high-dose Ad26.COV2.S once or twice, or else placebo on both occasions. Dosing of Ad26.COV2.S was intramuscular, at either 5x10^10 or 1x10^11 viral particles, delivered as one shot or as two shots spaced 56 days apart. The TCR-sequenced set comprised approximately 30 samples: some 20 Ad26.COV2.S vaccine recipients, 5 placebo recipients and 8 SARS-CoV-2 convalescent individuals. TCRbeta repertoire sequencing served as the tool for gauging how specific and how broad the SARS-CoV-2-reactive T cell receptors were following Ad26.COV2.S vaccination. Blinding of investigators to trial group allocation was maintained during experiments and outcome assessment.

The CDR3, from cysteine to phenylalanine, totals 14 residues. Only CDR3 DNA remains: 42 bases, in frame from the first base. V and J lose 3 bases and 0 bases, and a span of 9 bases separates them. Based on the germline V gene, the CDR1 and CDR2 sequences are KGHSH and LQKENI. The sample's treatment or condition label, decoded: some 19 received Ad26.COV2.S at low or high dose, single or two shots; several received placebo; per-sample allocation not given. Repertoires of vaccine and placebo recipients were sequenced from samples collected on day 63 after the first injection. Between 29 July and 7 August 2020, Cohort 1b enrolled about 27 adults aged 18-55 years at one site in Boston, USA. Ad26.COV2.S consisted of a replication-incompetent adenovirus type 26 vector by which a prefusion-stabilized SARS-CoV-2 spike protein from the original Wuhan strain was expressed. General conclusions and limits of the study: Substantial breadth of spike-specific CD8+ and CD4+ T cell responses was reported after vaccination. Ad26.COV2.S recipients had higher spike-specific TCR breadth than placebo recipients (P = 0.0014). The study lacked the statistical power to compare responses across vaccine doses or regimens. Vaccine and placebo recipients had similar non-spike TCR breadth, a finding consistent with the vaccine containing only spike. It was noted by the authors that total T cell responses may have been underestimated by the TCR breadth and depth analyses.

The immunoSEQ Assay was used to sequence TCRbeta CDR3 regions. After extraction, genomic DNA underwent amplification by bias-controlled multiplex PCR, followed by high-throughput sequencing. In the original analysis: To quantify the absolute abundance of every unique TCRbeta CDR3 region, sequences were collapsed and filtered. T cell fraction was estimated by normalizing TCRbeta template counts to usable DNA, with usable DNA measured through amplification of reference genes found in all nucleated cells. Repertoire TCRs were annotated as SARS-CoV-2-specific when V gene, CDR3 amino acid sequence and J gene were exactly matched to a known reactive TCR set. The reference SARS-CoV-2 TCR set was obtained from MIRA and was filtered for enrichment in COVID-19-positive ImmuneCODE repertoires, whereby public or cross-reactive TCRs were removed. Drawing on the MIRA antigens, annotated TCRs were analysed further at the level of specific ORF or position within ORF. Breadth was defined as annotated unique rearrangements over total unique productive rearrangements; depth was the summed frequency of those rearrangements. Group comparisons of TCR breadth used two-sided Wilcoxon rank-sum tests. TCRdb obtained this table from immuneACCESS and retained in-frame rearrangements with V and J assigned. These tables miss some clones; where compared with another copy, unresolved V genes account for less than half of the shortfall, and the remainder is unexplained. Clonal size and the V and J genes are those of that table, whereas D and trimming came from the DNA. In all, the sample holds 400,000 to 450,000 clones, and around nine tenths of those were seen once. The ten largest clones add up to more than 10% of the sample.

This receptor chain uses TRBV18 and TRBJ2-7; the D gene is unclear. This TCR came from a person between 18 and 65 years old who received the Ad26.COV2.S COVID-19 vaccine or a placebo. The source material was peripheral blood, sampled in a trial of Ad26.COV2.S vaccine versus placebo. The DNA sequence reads TGTGCCAGCTCACCCGACGGAACCTCCTACGAGCAGTACTTC. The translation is CASSPDGTSYEQYF.